The clone carrying this T cell receptor (beta chain) was recorded many times. From germline, CDR1 is KGHDR and CDR2 SFDVKD. The CDR3 length is 15 residues. After removal of 3 bases from V and 3 bases from J, the junction contained 3 bases not matched to a gene. Researchers amplified the TCR beta CDR3 regions from RNA transcripts. Researchers ran a first-round RT-PCR on the TCR CDR3 using the HTBI primer set. TCRdb passed the multiplex PCR reads through MiXCR, listing each CDR3 protein once. The sample lists about 760,000 distinct CDR3 sequences, 35% occurring once. Uncontrolled infection, other autoimmune disease, pregnancy or lactation disqualified patients from enrolment. Diagnoses rested on clinical symptoms, serum thyroxine and TRAb, thyroid ultrasound and orbital computed tomography. The data stem from a study of T cells in Graves' hyperthyroidism and ophthalmopathy.

Sample: blood. J is TRBJ1-2 and V is TRBV24-1, with 10 positions matching TRBD1. The source is a woman aged 40 to 50 with Graves' hyperthyroidism. The CDR3 spells CATSDRQGADYGYTF. The CDR3 region has the DNA TGTGCCACCAGTGATAGACAGGGGGCGGACTATGGCTACACCTTC.